This T cell receptor beta chain appears in the sequencing data of a study of blood T cell repertoires in COVID-19. Study as a whole: Sources were T cells, B-cell-depleted T cells, or PBMCs; the material itself was cDNA or gDNA.

Method: immunoSEQ multiplex PCR; TCRdb's copy keeps in-frame clones and lacks some. The sample records 120,000 to 150,000 clones, about 80% being singletons. The specimen was peripheral blood. This receptor was taken from a man between 45 and 60 years old with acute or convalescent COVID-19.

DNA for the CDR3: TGTGCCAGCAGTTACTTCCTGTACGAGCAGTACTTC. Its translation: CASSYFLYEQYF. V usage is TRBV6-2 or TRBV6-3 and J usage is TRBJ2-7; D remains unclear. This CDR3 has 12 residues. Germline-derived CDR1 and CDR2 are MNHEY and SVGEGT. The germline V and J ends were trimmed by 1 base and 4 bases, with 5 bases remaining between them.